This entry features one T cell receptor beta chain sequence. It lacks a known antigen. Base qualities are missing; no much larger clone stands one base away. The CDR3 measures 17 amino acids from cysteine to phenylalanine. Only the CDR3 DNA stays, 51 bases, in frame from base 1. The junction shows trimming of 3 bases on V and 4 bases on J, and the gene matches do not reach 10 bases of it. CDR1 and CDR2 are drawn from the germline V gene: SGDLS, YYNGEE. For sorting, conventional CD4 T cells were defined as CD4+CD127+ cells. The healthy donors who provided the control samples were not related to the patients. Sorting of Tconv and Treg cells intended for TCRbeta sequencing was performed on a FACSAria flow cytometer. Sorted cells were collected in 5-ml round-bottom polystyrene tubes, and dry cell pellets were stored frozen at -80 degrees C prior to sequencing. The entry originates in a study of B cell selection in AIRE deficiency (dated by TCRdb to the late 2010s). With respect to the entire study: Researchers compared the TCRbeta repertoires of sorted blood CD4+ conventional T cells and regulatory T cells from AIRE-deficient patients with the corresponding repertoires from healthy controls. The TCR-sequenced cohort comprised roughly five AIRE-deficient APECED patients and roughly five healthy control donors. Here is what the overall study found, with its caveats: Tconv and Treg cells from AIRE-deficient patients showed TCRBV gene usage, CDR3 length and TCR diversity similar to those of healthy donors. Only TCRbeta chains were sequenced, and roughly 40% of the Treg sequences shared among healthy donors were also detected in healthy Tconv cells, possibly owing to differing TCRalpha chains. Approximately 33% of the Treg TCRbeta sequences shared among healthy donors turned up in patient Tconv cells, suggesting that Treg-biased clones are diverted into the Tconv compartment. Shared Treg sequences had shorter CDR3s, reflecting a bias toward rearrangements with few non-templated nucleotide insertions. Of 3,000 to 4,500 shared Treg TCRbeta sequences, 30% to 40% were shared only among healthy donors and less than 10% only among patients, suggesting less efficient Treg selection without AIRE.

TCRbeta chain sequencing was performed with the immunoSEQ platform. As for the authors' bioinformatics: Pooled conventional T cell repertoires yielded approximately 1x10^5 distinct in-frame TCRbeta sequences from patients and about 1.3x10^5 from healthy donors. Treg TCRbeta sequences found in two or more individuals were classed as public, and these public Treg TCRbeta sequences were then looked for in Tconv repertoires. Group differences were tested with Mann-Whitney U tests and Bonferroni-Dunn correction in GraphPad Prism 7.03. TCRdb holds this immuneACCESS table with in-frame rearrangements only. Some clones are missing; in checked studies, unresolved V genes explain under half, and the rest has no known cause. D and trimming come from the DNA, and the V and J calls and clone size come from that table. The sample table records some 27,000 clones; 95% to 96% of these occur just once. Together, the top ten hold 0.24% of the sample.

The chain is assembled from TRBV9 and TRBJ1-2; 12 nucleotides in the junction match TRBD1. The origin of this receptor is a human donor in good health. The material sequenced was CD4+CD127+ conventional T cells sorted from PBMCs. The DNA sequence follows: TGTGCCAGCAGCGACCGGGACAGGGGGCCCACCTCCTATGGCTACACCTTC. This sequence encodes CASSDRDRGPTSYGYTF. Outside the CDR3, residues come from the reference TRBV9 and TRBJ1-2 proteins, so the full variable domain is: DSGVTQTPKHLITATGQRVTLRCSPRSGDLSVYWYQQSLDQGLQFLIQYYNGEERAKGNILERFSAQQFPDLHSELNLSSLELGDSALYFCASSDRDRGPTSYGYTFGSGTRLTVV.